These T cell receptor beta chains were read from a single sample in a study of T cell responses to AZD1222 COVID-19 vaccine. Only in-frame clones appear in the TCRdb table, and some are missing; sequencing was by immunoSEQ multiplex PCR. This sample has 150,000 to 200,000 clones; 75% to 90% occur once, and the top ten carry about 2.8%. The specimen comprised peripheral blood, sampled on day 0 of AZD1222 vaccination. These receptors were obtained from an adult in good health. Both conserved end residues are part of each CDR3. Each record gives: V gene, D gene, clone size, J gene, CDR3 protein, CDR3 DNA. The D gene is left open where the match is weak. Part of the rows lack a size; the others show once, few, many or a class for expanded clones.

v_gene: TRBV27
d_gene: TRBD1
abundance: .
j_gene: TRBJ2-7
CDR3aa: CASSLSGDRGSYEQYF
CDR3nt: TGTGCCAGCAGTTTATCGGGGGACAGGGGATCGTACGAGCAGTACTTC

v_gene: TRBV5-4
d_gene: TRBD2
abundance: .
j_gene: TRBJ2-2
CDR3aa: CASSQKASGTNTGELFF
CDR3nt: TGTGCCAGCAGCCAGAAGGCTAGCGGGACGAACACCGGGGAGCTGTTTTTT

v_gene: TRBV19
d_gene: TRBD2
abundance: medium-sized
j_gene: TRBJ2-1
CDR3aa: CASTGASGGMYNEQFF
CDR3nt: TGTGCCAGTACCGGGGCTAGCGGGGGAATGTACAATGAGCAGTTCTTC

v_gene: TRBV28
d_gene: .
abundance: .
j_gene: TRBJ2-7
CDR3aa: CASSLTRSYEQYF
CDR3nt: TGTGCCAGCAGTCTGACTAGGTCCTACGAGCAGTACTTC

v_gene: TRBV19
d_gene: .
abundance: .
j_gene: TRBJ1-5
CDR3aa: CASSWGGSNQPQHF
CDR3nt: TGTGCCAGTAGTTGGGGGGGAAGCAATCAGCCCCAGCATTTT

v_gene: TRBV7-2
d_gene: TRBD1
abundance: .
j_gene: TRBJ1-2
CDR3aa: CASSLDRGRGYTF
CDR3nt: TGTGCCAGCAGCTTGGACAGGGGGCGCGGCTACACCTTC

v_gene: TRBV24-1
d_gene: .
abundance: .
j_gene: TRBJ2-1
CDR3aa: CATSDNTGEGSSYNEQFF
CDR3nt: TGTGCCACCAGTGACAATACAGGGGAGGGAAGCTCCTACAATGAGCAGTTCTTC

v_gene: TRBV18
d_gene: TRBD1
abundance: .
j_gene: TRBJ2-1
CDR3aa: CASSPQPLSGQGNNEQFF
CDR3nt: TGTGCCAGCTCACCTCAACCCTTGTCGGGACAGGGGAACAATGAGCAGTTCTTC

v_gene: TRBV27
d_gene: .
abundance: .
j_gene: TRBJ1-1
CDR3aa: CASSPWGGVNTEAFF
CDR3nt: TGTGCCAGCAGCCCTTGGGGGGGGGTGAACACTGAAGCTTTCTTT

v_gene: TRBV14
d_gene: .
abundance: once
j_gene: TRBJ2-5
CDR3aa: CASSFIRAGTQYF
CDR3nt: TGTGCCAGCAGCTTTATACGAGCGGGGACCCAGTACTTC

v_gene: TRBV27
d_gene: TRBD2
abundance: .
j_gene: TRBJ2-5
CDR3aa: CASSLGLAVVETQYF
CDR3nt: TGTGCCAGCAGTTTGGGCCTAGCGGTGGTGGAGACCCAGTACTTC

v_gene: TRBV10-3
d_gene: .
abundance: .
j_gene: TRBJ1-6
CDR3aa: CAISERSSSPLHF
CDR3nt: TGTGCCATCAGTGAACGGTCATCATCGCCCCTCCACTTT

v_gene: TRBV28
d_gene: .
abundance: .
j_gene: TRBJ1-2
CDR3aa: CASSFRDRNYGYTF
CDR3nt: TGTGCCAGCAGTTTCCGGGACCGTAACTATGGCTACACCTTC